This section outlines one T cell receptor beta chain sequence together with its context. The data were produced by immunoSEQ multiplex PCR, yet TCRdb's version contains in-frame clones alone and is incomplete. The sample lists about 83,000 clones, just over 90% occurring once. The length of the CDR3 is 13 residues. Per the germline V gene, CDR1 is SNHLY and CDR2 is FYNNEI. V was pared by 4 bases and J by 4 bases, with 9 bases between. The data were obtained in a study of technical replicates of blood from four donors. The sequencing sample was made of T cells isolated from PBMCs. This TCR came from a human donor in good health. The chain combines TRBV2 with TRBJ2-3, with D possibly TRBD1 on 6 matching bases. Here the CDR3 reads CASSGGTPDTQYF. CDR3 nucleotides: TGTGCCAGCAGTGGAGGGACACCAGATACGCAGTATTTT.